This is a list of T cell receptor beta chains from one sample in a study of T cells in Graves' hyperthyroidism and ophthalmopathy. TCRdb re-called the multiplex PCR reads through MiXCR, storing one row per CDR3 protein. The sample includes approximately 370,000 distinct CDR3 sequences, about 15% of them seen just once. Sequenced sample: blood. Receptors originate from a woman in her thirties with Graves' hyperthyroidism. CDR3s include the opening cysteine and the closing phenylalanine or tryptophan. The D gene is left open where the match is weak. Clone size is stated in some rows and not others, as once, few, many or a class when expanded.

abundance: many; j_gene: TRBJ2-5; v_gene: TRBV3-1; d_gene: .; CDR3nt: TGTGCCAGCAGCCAAGGCCAGGGAGCGAGACAAGAGACCCAGTACTTC; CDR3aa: CASSQGQGARQETQYF
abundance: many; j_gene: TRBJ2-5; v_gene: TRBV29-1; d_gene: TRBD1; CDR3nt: TGCAGCGTTGAATCAGGGGGCAGGGAGACCCAGTACTTC; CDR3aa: CSVESGGRETQYF
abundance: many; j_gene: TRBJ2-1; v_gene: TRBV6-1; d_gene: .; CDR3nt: TGTGCCAGCAGTGAAGCGAGGTCAGGGACCTTAGACAATGAGCAGTTCTTC; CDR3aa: CASSEARSGTLDNEQFF
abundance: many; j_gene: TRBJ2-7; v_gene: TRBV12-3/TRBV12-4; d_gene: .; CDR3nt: TGTGCCAGCACCAATGGGGCCCACGAGCAGTACTTC; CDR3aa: CASTNGAHEQYF
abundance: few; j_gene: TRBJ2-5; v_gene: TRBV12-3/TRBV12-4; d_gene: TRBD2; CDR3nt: TGTGCCAGCAGTTTGGGACTGGGGGGGAGCGAGACCCAGTACTTC; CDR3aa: CASSLGLGGSETQYF
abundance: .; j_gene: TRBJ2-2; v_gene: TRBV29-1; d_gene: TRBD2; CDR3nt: TGCGGCGTTGCGAGCGGGAGTTCCAACACCGGGGAGCTGTTTTTT; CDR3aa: CGVASGSSNTGELFF
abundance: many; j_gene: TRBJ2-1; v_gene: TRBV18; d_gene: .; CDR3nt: TGTGCCAGCTCACCAAATACGGGAGTTTCCTACAATGAGCAGTTCTTC; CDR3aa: CASSPNTGVSYNEQFF
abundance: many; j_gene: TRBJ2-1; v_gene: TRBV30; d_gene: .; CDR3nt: TGTGCCTGGAGTGTATCTGCCCTCCACTTCTACAATGAGCAGTTCTTC; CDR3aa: CAWSVSALHFYNEQFF
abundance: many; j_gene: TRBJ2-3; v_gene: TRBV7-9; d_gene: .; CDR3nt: TGTGCCAGCAGCTCATACGGGGGAGAGGGCACAGATACGCAGTATTTT; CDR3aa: CASSSYGGEGTDTQYF
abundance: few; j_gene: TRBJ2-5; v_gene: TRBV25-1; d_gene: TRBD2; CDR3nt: TGTGCCAGCAGTGAAAGTACTAGCGGGAGTGGGACCCAGTACTTC; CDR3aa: CASSESTSGSGTQYF
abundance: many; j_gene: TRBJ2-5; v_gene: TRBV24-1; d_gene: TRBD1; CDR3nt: TGTGCCACCAGTGATTTTGGGGACAGGGGGCAAGAGACCCAGTACTTC; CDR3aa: CATSDFGDRGQETQYF
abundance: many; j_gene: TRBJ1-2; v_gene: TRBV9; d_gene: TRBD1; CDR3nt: TGTGCCAGCAGCGTAGGCGGGACAGCTCTCTATGGCTACACCTTC; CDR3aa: CASSVGGTALYGYTF
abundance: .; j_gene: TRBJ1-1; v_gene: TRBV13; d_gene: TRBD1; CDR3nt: TGTGCCAGCAGCTCGGCGGACAGGGGGAACACTGAAGCTTTCTTT; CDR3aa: CASSSADRGNTEAFF
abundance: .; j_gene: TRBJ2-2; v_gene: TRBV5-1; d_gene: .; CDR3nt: TGCGCCAGCAGCTTGGGGGACCCAGACACCGGGGAGCTGTTTTTT; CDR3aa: CASSLGDPDTGELFF
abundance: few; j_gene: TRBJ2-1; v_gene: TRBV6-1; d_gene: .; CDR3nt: TGTGCCAGCATGGTAGGGTTGTACAATGAGCAGTTCTTC; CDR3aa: CASMVGLYNEQFF
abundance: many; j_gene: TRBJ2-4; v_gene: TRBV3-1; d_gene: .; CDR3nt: TGTGCCAGCAGCCAAGGTCAGGGACGTAGGACAGAAAAACAGTACTTC; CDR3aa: CASSQGQGRRTEKQYF
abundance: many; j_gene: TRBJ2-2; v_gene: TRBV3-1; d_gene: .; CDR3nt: TGTGCCAGCAGCCTGCGACAGGCGAACACCGGGGAGCTGTTTTTT; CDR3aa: CASSLRQANTGELFF
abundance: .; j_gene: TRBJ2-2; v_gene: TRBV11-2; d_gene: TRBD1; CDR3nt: TGTGCCAGCAGCTTAGGCCAGGGGGCGATCGGGGAGCTGTTTTTT; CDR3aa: CASSLGQGAIGELFF
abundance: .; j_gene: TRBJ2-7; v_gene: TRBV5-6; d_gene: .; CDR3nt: TGTGCCAGCAGCTTGGTTGTGTTGGCGGGACAGCAGTACTTC; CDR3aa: CASSLVVLAGQQYF
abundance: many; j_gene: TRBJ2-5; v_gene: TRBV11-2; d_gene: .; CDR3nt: TGTGCCAGCAGCCCGCCATGGGGCGAACAAGAGACCCAGTACTTC; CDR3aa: CASSPPWGEQETQYF
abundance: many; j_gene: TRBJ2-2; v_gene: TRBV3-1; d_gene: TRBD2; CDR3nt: TGTGCCAGCAGCCACGGGGGATGGACTAGGGAATCCGGGGAGCTGTTTTTT; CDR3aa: CASSHGGWTRESGELFF
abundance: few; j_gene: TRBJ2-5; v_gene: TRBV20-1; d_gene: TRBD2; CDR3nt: TGCAGTGCTCTAGGGGCTAGCGGGAGATCGGGGGAGACCCAGTACTTC; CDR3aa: CSALGASGRSGETQYF
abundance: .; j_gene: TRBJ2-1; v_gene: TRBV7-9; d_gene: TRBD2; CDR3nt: TGTGCCAGCAGGCCAGCGGGAGGGACCTACAATGAGCAGTTCTTC; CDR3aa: CASRPAGGTYNEQFF
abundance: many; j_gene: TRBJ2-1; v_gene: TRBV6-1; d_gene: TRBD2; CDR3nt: TGTGCCAGCAGTCCGCCGGCTAGCGGGAGTCATGAGCAGTTCTTC; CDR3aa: CASSPPASGSHEQFF
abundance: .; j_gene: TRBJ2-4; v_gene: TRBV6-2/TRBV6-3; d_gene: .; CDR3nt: TGTGCCAGCAGCCGGTATGCCCCCGAGAACATTCAGTACTTC; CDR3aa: CASSRYAPENIQYF
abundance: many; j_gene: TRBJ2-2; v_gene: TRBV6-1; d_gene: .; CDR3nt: TGTGCCAGCAGTTCCGCGGGACGCCGGGGCGGGGAGCTGTTTTTT; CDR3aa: CASSSAGRRGGELFF
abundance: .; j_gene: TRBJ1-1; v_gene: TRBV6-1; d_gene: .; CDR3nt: TGTGCCAGCAGTGAAACGGTGTGGAGGGGAATTGGTTGGAACACTGAAGCTTTCTTT; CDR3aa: CASSETVWRGIGWNTEAFF
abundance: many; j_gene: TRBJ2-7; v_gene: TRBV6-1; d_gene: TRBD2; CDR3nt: TGTGCCAGCAGTGAACTCGCGGGAGGGGGCGAGCAGTACTTC; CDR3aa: CASSELAGGGEQYF
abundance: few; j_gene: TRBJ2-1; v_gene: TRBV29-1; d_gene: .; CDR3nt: TGCAGCGTTGAAGTGGCTGACGGGCAGGAGCAGTTCTTC; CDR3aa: CSVEVADGQEQFF
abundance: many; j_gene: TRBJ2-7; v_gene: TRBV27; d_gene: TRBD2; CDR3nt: TGTGCCAGCAGTTTATACCAGGGACTAGCTGGACCCTACGAGCAGTACTTC; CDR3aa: CASSLYQGLAGPYEQYF
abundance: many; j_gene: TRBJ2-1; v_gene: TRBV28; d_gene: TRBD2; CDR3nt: TGTGCCAGCACCCTAAGTGAGGGGACTAGCGGGAGCCCCCACAATGAGCAGTTCTTC; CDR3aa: CASTLSEGTSGSPHNEQFF
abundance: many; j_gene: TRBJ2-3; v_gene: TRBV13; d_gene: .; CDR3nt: TGTGCCAGCAGCTTAGTAGCGGACAACTACGCGACGCAGTATTTT; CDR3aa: CASSLVADNYATQYF
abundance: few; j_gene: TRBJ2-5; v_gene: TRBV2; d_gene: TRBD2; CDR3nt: TGTGCCAGCAGTGAAGCCCCTGGACTAGCGGGAGAGACCCAGTACTTC; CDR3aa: CASSEAPGLAGETQYF
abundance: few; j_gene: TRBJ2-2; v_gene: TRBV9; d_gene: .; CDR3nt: TGTGCCAGCAGCGTAACGAGCGCCGGGGAGCTGTTTTTT; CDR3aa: CASSVTSAGELFF
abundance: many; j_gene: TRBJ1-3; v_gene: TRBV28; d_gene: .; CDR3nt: TGTGCCAGCAGGTGGGGCAGTTCTGGAAACACCATATATTTT; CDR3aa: CASRWGSSGNTIYF
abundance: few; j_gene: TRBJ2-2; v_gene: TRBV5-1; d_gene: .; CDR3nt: TGCGCCAGCAGCCCGGGGGACAGCTACACCGGGGAGCTGTTTTTT; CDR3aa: CASSPGDSYTGELFF
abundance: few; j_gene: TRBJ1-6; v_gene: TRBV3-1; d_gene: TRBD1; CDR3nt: TGTGCCAGCAGCCAGGGACAGGGGGCTCTAAATTCACCCCTCCACTTT; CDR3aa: CASSQGQGALNSPLHF
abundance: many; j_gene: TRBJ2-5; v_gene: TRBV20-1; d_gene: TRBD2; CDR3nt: TGCAGTGCTAGCGGACTAGCGGGTGGCGGAGAGACCCAGTACTTC; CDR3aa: CSASGLAGGGETQYF
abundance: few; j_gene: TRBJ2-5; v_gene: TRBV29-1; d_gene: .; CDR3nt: TGCAGCGTTGAGTTGGGGGAGACCCAGTACTTC; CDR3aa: CSVELGETQYF
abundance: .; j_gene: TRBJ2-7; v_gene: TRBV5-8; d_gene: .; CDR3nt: TGTGCCAGCAGCTTGGTACAGGCCAGAGTCTACGAGGGGCAGTACTTC; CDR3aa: CASSLVQARVYEGQYF
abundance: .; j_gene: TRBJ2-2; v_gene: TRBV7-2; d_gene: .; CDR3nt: TGTGCCAGCAGCTCCGGGAAAGGCACCGGGGAGCTGTTTTTT; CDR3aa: CASSSGKGTGELFF
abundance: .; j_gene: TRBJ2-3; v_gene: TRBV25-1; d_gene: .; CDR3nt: TGTGCCAGCAGTGAATACACCGGGACTCGCGGTCACACAGATACGCAGTATTTT; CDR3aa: CASSEYTGTRGHTDTQYF
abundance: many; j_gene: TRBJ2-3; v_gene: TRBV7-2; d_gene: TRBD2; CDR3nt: TGTGCCAGCAGATTCGGACTAGAACCCCCAGATACGCAGTATTTT; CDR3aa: CASRFGLEPPDTQYF
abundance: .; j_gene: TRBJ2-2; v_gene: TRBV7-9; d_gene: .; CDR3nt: TGTGCCAGCAGCAAAGACAGCACCGGGGAGCTGTTTTTT; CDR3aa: CASSKDSTGELFF
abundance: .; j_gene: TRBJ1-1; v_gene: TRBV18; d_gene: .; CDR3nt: TGTGCCAGCTCGCAAAACAGGGAGATGAACACTGAAGCTTTCTTT; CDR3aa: CASSQNREMNTEAFF
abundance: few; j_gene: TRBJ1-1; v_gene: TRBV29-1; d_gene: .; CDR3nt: TGCAGCGTTGTAACGGGTTGGACTGAAGCTTTCTTT; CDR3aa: CSVVTGWTEAFF
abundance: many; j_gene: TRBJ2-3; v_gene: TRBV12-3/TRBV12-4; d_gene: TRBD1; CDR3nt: TGTGCCAGCAGTGCGGGACAGGGGACTTACACAGATACGCAGTATTTT; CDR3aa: CASSAGQGTYTDTQYF
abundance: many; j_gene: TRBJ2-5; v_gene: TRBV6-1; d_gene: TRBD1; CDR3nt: TGTGCCAGCAGTGGACAGGGGGACTGGGAGACCCAGTACTTC; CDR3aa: CASSGQGDWETQYF
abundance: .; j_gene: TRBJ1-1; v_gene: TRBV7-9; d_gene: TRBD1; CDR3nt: TGTGCCAGCAGCTTAAGACAGGGAAGATTAGGTATGAACACTGAAGCTTTCTTT; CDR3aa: CASSLRQGRLGMNTEAFF
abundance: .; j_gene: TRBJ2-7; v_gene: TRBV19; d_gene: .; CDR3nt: TGTGCCAGTAGTATTGGGGGCTACGAGCAGTACTTC; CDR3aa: CASSIGGYEQYF
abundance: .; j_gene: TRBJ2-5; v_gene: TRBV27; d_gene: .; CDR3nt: TGTGCCAGCAGTTTAGGTGGTGGCAGGTACCAAGAGACCCAGTACTTC; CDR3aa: CASSLGGGRYQETQYF
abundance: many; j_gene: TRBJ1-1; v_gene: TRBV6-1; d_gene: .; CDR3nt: TGTGCCAGCCGGGGGCAGGTCACTGAAGCTTTCTTT; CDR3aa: CASRGQVTEAFF
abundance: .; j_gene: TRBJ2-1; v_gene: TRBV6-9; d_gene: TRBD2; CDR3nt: TGTGCCAGCAGTTACCTCCCTAGCGGGAGGGAATACAATGAGCAGTTCTTC; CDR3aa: CASSYLPSGREYNEQFF
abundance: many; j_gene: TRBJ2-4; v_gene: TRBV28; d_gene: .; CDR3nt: TGTGCCAGCAGCCAATTAGACATTCAGTACTTC; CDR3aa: CASSQLDIQYF
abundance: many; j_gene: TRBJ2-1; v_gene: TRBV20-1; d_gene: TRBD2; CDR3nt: TGCAGTGCTAGCAGGACTAGCGGGAACAATGAGCAGTTCTTC; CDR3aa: CSASRTSGNNEQFF
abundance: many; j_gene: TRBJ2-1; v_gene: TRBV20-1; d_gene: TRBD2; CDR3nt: TGCAGTGCTAGAGAGATCCCGGGACTAGCGGGAGTTGGTAATGAGCAGTTCTTC; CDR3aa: CSAREIPGLAGVGNEQFF
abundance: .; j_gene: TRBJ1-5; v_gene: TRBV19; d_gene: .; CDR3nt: TGTGCCAGTAGCTCCGGGGTACCCTATCAGCCCCAGCATTTT; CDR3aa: CASSSGVPYQPQHF
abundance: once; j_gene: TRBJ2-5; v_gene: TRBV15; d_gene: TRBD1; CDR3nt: TGTGCCGCCCGGACAGGCCCTGGGTTTGGGACCCAGTACTTC; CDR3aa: CAARTGPGFGTQYF
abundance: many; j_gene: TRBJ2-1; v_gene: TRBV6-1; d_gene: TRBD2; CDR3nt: TGTGCCAGCAGTGGTACGTCGGCGGGAGCCCGGTTCGACAATGAGCAGTTCTTC; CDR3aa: CASSGTSAGARFDNEQFF
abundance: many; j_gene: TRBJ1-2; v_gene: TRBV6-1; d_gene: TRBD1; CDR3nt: TGTGCCAGCAGACTACAGGGGAACTATGGCTACACCTTC; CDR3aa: CASRLQGNYGYTF